The clone carrying this T cell receptor (beta chain) was observed at least ten times. Its antigen is unidentified. The source of the sample is a study of human T cells and chemical hapten exposure. Study-level information: Sensitization employed 2% DPC on about 2 cm by about 2 cm of upper inner arm skin. TCR yields per sample varied mostly from small pooled library volume differences. Each week of the approximately 26-week study, patients had diphenylcyclopropenone applied to the scalp. Overall study findings and caveats: The study found expanded TCRs formed significantly more large CDR3 similarity clusters than controls.

Time point here: patch test 2, 6 weeks after DPC sensitization. Treatment: therapeutic diphenylcyclopropenone sensitization with weekly scalp DPC. One entry per CDR3 protein results from TCRdb running MiXCR on the RACE reads. Of just over 350,000 distinct CDR3 sequences in the sample, about 6.3% were seen once. From germline, CDR1 is SGHNT and CDR2 YYREEE (reference sequence). V lost 4 bases and J 0 bases, leaving 5 bases between the germline ends. CDR3 length: 13 amino acids. The J gene is TRBJ1-3, the V gene TRBV5-4; no definite D call. The material was whole blood, obtained in connection with sensitization to the hapten diphenylcyclopropenone (DPC). The source is a woman aged 18 to 35 with alopecia areata. Some clones in this sample may be carry-over from other donors' samples. The CDR3 DNA follows: TGTGCCAGCAGCCGATTCTCTGGAAACACCATATATTTT. This sequence encodes CASSRFSGNTIYF.